This T cell receptor (beta chain) is drawn from a study of blood T cell repertoires in COVID-19. Study-wide context: Donors in the United States, Italy and Spain gave samples during acute or convalescent COVID-19. In each case, the material was cDNA or gDNA derived from T cells, B-cell-depleted T cells, or PBMCs.

Authors' processing steps: From reference gene primer amplification, estimates of nucleated cell counts were derived. Method: immunoSEQ multiplex PCR; TCRdb's copy keeps in-frame clones and lacks some. Clone size and the V and J calls come from that table; the DNA yielded D and trimming. The sample lists about 150,000 clones, about 88% seen once, with roughly 2.2% in the top ten. The CDR3 runs to 15 residues. With 6 bases removed from V and 0 bases from J, the gap between germline ends came to 12 bases. Germline CDR1 is MRHNA and CDR2 is SNTAGT. The chain is built from TRBV6-4 and TRBJ2-1; tentative D call: TRBD2 (5 bases). The sample was peripheral blood. The receptor was derived from a woman in her sixties or seventies with acute or convalescent COVID-19. In nucleotides, the CDR3 is TGTGCCAGCAGCATGGACTCCCGCTCCTACAATGAGCAGTTCTTC. This encodes CASSMDSRSYNEQFF.